The rows below give T cell receptor beta chains drawn from one sample of a study of regulatory T cells in long-lasting Graves disease. TCRdb used MiXCR to reprocess the multiplex PCR reads, holding one entry per CDR3 protein. The data show about 450,000 distinct CDR3 sequences, 12% to 15% seen once. In addition, the sample was reused for a study of T cells in Graves' hyperthyroidism and ophthalmopathy.

Sequenced material: peripheral blood mononuclear cells (PBMCs), taken at new diagnosis, from a patient treated with antithyroid drugs. These receptors came from a woman between 50 and 59 years old with Graves disease. The CDR3 runs from the conserved cysteine through the conserved F or W. Fields, in order: D gene, clone size, V gene, J gene, CDR3 length, CDR3 DNA, CDR3 protein. A D gene is named only where the DNA matches it firmly. Some rows have no size entry. The others give once, few or many, or a class for an expanded clone.

d_gene: TRBD1; abundance: many; v_gene: TRBV28; j_gene: TRBJ2-1; len: 15; CDR3nt: TGTGCCAGCAGTTCCCCGTGGACAGGATCCAATGAGCAGTTCTTC; CDR3aa: CASSSPWTGSNEQFF
d_gene: .; abundance: .; v_gene: TRBV7-9; j_gene: TRBJ2-1; len: 13; CDR3nt: TGTGCCAGCAGCTTAGGGACAGACTCAGGGGTTTTCTTC; CDR3aa: CASSLGTDSGVFF
d_gene: .; abundance: many; v_gene: TRBV11-3; j_gene: TRBJ2-1; len: 14; CDR3nt: TGTGCCAGCAGCTTAGATCAAGCGCGTAATGAGCAGTTCTTC; CDR3aa: CASSLDQARNEQFF
d_gene: TRBD2; abundance: .; v_gene: TRBV19; j_gene: TRBJ2-7; len: 14; CDR3nt: TGTGCCAGTAGTCCCCAAGGGAGCGGGGGCGAGCAGTACTTC; CDR3aa: CASSPQGSGGEQYF
d_gene: .; abundance: .; v_gene: TRBV6-1; j_gene: TRBJ2-3; len: 13; CDR3nt: TGTGCCAGCAGTGAAACACCTGAGAATACGCAGTATTTT; CDR3aa: CASSETPENTQYF
d_gene: TRBD2; abundance: .; v_gene: TRBV7-3; j_gene: TRBJ2-1; len: 18; CDR3nt: TGTGCCAGCAGCTTACCCCGAACAGGACTAGCGGGGGTGAATGAGCAGTTCTTC; CDR3aa: CASSLPRTGLAGVNEQFF
d_gene: .; abundance: many; v_gene: TRBV5-1; j_gene: TRBJ2-1; len: 19; CDR3nt: TGCGCCAGCAGCTACCCAAAGGAAGCGGCAAACTCTTCCTTTAATGAACAGTTCTTC; CDR3aa: CASSYPKEAANSSFNEQFF
d_gene: TRBD2; abundance: many; v_gene: TRBV20-1; j_gene: TRBJ2-7; len: 14; CDR3nt: TGCAGTGCATCCAACCGGGACTACCCCTACGAGCAGTACTTC; CDR3aa: CSASNRDYPYEQYF
d_gene: TRBD1; abundance: many; v_gene: TRBV24-1; j_gene: TRBJ2-3; len: 16; CDR3nt: TGTGCCACCAGTGATTTGCAAGGGACAGGCACAGATACGCAGTATTTT; CDR3aa: CATSDLQGTGTDTQYF
d_gene: .; abundance: .; v_gene: TRBV18; j_gene: TRBJ2-2; len: 18; CDR3nt: TGTGCCAGCTCACCACCCAAGGGGGGAGATGGAGGCACCGAGGAGCTGTTTTTT; CDR3aa: CASSPPKGGDGGTEELFF
d_gene: TRBD2; abundance: many; v_gene: TRBV27; j_gene: TRBJ2-6; len: 18; CDR3nt: TGTGCCAGCAGGCCGACTAGCGGCGCGCGCTCTGGGGCCAACGTCCTGACTTTC; CDR3aa: CASRPTSGARSGANVLTF
d_gene: .; abundance: many; v_gene: TRBV2; j_gene: TRBJ2-3; len: 17; CDR3nt: TGTGCCAGCACAGAGCACGCTCCAGGCAGGGCCTCAGATACGCAGTATTTT; CDR3aa: CASTEHAPGRASDTQYF
d_gene: .; abundance: few; v_gene: TRBV3-1; j_gene: TRBJ2-3; len: 16; CDR3nt: TGTGCCAGCAGCCAAGAGGCGGGTTGGAGCACAGATACGCAGTATTTT; CDR3aa: CASSQEAGWSTDTQYF
d_gene: .; abundance: .; v_gene: TRBV3-1; j_gene: TRBJ1-6; len: 16; CDR3nt: TGTGCCAGCAGCGAGTACCAGGGACCCAGTAATTCACCCCTCCACTTT; CDR3aa: CASSEYQGPSNSPLHF
d_gene: TRBD1; abundance: .; v_gene: TRBV12-3/TRBV12-4; j_gene: TRBJ1-5; len: 16; CDR3nt: TGTGCCAGCAGTTCAGGGGGGTCGTTTAGCAATCAGCCCCAGCATTTT; CDR3aa: CASSSGGSFSNQPQHF
d_gene: TRBD1; abundance: .; v_gene: TRBV5-5; j_gene: TRBJ1-2; len: 17; CDR3nt: TGTGCCAGCAGCTCGGATAACCCCAGGACAGGGATTAGTGGCTACACCTTC; CDR3aa: CASSSDNPRTGISGYTF
d_gene: .; abundance: many; v_gene: TRBV11-2; j_gene: TRBJ2-1; len: 12; CDR3nt: TGTGCCAGCAGCTTAGATGCAGGGAGTCCGTTCTTC; CDR3aa: CASSLDAGSPFF
d_gene: TRBD1; abundance: many; v_gene: TRBV28; j_gene: TRBJ2-7; len: 15; CDR3nt: TGTGCCAGCAGTTCCGGACAGGGGGCGCTCAACGAGCAGTACTTC; CDR3aa: CASSSGQGALNEQYF
d_gene: TRBD2; abundance: many; v_gene: TRBV4-1; j_gene: TRBJ2-3; len: 19; CDR3nt: TGCGCCAGCAGCCAACTGGGACTAGCGGGAACGAGGAGCACAGATACGCAGTATTTT; CDR3aa: CASSQLGLAGTRSTDTQYF
d_gene: .; abundance: many; v_gene: TRBV11-2; j_gene: TRBJ1-1; len: 13; CDR3nt: TGTGCCAGCAGCTTTTCCGAGTACACTGAAGCTTTCTTT; CDR3aa: CASSFSEYTEAFF
d_gene: TRBD2; abundance: many; v_gene: TRBV28; j_gene: TRBJ2-7; len: 18; CDR3nt: TGTGCCAGCAGTTTACCTAGCGGGAGGTTCAAGACCTCCTACGAGCAGTACTTC; CDR3aa: CASSLPSGRFKTSYEQYF
d_gene: .; abundance: many; v_gene: TRBV28; j_gene: TRBJ2-7; len: 16; CDR3nt: TGTGCCAGCAGCCGAACTGCATACAAGAGCGGCTACGAGCAGTACTTC; CDR3aa: CASSRTAYKSGYEQYF
d_gene: TRBD2; abundance: many; v_gene: TRBV5-1; j_gene: TRBJ2-1; len: 15; CDR3nt: TGCGCCAGCAGCTTGGTCAGCGGGACGTACAATGAGCAGTTCTTC; CDR3aa: CASSLVSGTYNEQFF
d_gene: .; abundance: few; v_gene: TRBV19; j_gene: TRBJ1-2; len: 11; CDR3nt: TGTGCCACCCGGACACTAAATGGCTACACCTTC; CDR3aa: CATRTLNGYTF
d_gene: TRBD2; abundance: few; v_gene: TRBV29-1; j_gene: TRBJ2-4; len: 16; CDR3nt: TGCAGCGTTGTGCCTAGCGGGGGGTTAGCCAAAAACATTCAGTACTTC; CDR3aa: CSVVPSGGLAKNIQYF
d_gene: .; abundance: many; v_gene: TRBV20-1; j_gene: TRBJ2-7; len: 14; CDR3nt: TGCAGTGCCACATGGGACGGGCCCTCCTACGAGCAGTACTTC; CDR3aa: CSATWDGPSYEQYF
d_gene: TRBD2; abundance: few; v_gene: TRBV20-1; j_gene: TRBJ2-1; len: 14; CDR3nt: TGCAGTGCTAGACTTCGCGGGAGTACCAATGAGCAGTTCTTC; CDR3aa: CSARLRGSTNEQFF
d_gene: .; abundance: few; v_gene: TRBV28; j_gene: TRBJ2-1; len: 16; CDR3nt: TGTGCCAGCAGTTCCCCTCGGAGAGCTGGTAACAATGAGCAGTTCTTC; CDR3aa: CASSSPRRAGNNEQFF
d_gene: .; abundance: many; v_gene: TRBV6-1; j_gene: TRBJ2-5; len: 15; CDR3nt: TGTGCCAGCAGTAGTCCGAGCGGTACCCAAGAGACCCAGTACTTC; CDR3aa: CASSSPSGTQETQYF
d_gene: .; abundance: many; v_gene: TRBV18; j_gene: TRBJ2-1; len: 14; CDR3nt: TGTGCCAGCTCACCACCGTTCAGGAACAATGAGCAGTTCTTC; CDR3aa: CASSPPFRNNEQFF
d_gene: .; abundance: many; v_gene: TRBV12-5; j_gene: TRBJ1-1; len: 14; CDR3nt: TGTGCTAGTGGTTTGGGCCTAAGGGCAACTGAAGCTTTCTTT; CDR3aa: CASGLGLRATEAFF
d_gene: .; abundance: many; v_gene: TRBV10-3; j_gene: TRBJ1-1; len: 11; CDR3nt: TGTGCCATCAGCCAGGGGACTGAAGCTTTCTTT; CDR3aa: CAISQGTEAFF